This T cell receptor (beta chain) was sequenced during a study of CD8 T cells in ankylosing spondylitis. Broader study findings: As reported, disease-linked clones showed significant enrichment in matched ankylosing spondylitis synovial fluid. Seven to nine highly homologous variants formed a TCR beta motif that appeared characteristic of ankylosing spondylitis blood.

V was shortened by 1 base and J by 3 bases, with 9 bases between the two germline ends. The CDR3 runs to 15 residues. CDR1 LNHNV and CDR2 YYDKDF come from the germline V gene (reference sequence). Turning to this clonotype: Its specificity is not known.

With molecular barcodes, quantitative 5'-RACE was used to make the TCR beta libraries. TCRdb reanalysed the 5' RACE reads using MiXCR and keeps one entry per CDR3 protein. The sample holds about 500,000 distinct CDR3 sequences; roughly 13% are singletons and the top ten take 6.8%. Sequenced input: blood, either unsorted or a sorted T cell fraction (not recorded which). The origin of this receptor is a male donor with ankylosing spondylitis. The chain has TRBV15 and TRBJ1-4; D is possibly TRBD1 (6 bases). The CDR3 spells CATSRGRGANEKLFF. DNA of the CDR3: TGTGCCACCAGCAGAGGAAGGGGGGCTAATGAAAAACTGTTTTTT.